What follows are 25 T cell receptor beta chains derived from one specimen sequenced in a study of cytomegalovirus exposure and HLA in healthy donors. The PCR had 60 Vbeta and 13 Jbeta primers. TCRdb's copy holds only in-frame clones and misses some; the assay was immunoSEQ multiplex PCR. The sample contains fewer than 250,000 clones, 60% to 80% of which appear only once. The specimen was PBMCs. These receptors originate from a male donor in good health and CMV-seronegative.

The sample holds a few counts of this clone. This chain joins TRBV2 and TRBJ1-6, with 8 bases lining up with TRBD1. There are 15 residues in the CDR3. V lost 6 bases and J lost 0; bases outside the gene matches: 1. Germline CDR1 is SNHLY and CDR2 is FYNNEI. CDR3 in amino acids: CASSRGPSYNSPLHF. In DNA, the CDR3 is TGTGCCAGCAGCAGGGGGCCCTCCTATAATTCACCCCTCCACTTT.

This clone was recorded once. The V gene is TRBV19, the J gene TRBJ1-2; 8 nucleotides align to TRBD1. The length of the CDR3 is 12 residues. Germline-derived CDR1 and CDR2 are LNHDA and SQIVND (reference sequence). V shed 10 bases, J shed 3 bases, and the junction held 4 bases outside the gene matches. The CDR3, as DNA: TGTGCCACCGCAGGGGGCCACTATGGCTACACCTTC. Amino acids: CATAGGHYGYTF.

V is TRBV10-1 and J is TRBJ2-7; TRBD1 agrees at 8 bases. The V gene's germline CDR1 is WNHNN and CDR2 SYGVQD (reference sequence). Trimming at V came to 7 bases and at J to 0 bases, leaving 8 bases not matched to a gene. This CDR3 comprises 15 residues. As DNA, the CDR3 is TGCGCCAGCACCGTCGGGACAGGAATCTCCTACGAGCAGTACTTC. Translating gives CASTVGTGISYEQYF.

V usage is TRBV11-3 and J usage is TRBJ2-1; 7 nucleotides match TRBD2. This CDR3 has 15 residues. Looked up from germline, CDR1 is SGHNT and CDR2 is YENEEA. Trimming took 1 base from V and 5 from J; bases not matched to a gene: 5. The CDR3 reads CASSLGGGPHNEQFF. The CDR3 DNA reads TGTGCCAGCAGCTTAGGGGGAGGGCCCCACAATGAGCAGTTCTTC.

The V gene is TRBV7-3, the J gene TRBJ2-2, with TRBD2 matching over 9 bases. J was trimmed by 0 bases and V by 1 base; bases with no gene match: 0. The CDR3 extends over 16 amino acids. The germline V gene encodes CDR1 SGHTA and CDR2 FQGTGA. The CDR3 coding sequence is TGTGCCAGCAGCTTAAGACTAGCGGCGAACACCGGGGAGCTGTTTTTT. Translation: CASSLRLAANTGELFF.

The CDR3 loop is CAWSVRYRGSSGNTIYF. Here the CDR3 DNA reads TGTGCCTGGAGTGTACGTTACAGGGGAAGCTCTGGAAACACCATATATTTT. The chain joins TRBV30 to TRBJ1-3; 7 bases agree with TRBD1. CDR1 and CDR2 from the germline V gene are GTSNPN and SVGIG (reference sequence). This CDR3 contains 17 residues. The junction had 8 bases not matched to a gene; V was cut back by 0 bases and J by 0 bases.

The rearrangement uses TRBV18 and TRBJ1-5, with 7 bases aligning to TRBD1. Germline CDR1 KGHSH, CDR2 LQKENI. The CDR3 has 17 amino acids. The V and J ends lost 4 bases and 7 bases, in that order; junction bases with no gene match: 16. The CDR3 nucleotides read TGTGCCAGCTCACTACGGCACGGGACAGACCGGAGGCAGCCCCAGCATTTT. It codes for CASSLRHGTDRRQPQHF.

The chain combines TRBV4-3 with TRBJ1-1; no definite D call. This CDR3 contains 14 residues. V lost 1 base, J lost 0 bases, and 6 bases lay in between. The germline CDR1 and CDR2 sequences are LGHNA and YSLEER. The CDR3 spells CASSQVAVNTEAFF. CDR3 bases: TGCGCCAGCAGCCAAGTTGCAGTGAACACTGAAGCTTTCTTT.

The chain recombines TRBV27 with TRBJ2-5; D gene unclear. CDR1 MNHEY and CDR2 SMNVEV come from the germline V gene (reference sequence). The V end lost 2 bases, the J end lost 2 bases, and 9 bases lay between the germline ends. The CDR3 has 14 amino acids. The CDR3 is CASSLAGSQETQYF. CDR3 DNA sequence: TGTGCCAGCAGTTTAGCCGGGTCACAAGAGACCCAGTACTTC.

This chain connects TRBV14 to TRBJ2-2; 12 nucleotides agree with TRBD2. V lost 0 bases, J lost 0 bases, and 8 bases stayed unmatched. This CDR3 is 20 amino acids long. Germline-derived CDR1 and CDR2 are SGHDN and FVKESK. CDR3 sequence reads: CASSQEAWTSGKANTGELFF. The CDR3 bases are TGTGCCAGCAGCCAAGAGGCATGGACTAGCGGGAAAGCGAACACCGGGGAGCTGTTTTTT.

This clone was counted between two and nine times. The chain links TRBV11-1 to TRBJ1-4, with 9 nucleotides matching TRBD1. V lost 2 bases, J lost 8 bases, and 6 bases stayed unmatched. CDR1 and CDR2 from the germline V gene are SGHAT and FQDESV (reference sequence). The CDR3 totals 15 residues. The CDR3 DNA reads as TGTGCCAGCAGCTTAACGGGACAGGGAGGCGAAAAACTGTTTTTT. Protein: CASSLTGQGGEKLFF.

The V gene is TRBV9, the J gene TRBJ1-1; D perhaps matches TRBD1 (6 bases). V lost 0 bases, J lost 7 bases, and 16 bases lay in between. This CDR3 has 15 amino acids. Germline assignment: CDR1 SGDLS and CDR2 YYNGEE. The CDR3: CASSVVGAESGEAFF. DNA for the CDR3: TGTGCCAGCAGCGTAGTGGGGGCAGAAAGTGGTGAAGCTTTCTTT.

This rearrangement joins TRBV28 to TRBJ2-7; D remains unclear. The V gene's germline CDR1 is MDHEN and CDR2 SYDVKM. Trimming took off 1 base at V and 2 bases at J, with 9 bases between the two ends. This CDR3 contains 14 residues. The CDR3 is CASSLSPLAYEQYF. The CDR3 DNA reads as TGTGCCAGCAGTTTATCCCCTCTCGCCTACGAGCAGTACTTC.

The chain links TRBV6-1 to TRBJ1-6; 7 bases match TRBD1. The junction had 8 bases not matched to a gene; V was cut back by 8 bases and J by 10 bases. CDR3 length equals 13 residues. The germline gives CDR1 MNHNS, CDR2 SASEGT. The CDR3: CASQGDGSSPLHF. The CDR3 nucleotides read TGTGCCAGCCAGGGGGACGGATCCTCACCCCTCCACTTT.

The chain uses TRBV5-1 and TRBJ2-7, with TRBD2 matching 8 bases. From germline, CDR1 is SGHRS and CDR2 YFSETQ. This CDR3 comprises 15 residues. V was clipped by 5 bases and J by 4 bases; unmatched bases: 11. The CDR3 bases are TGCGCCAGCAGTCCCGCTAGCGGGTGGGAATACGAGCAGTACTTC. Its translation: CASSPASGWEYEQYF.

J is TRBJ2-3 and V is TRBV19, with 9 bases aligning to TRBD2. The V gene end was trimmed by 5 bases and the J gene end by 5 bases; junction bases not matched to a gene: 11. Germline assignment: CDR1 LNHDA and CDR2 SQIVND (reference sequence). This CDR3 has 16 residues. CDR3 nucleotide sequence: TGTGCCAGTAGTTCAGGACTAGCGTTTAAGTTAGATACGCAGTATTTT. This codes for CASSSGLAFKLDTQYF. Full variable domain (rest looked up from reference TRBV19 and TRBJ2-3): DGGITQSPKYLFRKEGQNVTLSCEQNLNHDAMYWYRQDPGQGLRLIYYSQIVNDFQKGDIAEGYSVSREKKESFPLTVTSAQKNPTAFYLCASSSGLAFKLDTQYFGPGTRLTVL.

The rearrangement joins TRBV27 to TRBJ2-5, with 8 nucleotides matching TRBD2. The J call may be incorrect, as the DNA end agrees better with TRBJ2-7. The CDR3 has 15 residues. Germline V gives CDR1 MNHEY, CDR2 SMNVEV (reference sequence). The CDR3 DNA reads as TGTGCCAGCAGTTTACGGTCCGGGAGGGCCTACGAGCAGTACTTC. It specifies CASSLRSGRAYEQYF.

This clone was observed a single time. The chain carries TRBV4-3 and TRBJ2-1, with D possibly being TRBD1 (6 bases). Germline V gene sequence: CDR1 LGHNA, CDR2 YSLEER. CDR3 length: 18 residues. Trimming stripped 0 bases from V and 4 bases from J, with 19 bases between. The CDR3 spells CASSQEGPGRQVYNEQFF. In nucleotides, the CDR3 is TGCGCCAGCAGCCAAGAAGGACCGGGTAGACAGGTTTACAATGAGCAGTTCTTC.

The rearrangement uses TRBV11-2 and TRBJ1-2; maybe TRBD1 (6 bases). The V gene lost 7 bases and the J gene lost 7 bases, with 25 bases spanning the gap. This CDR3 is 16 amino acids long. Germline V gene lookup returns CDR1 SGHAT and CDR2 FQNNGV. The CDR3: CASTPAPGTPSGGYTF. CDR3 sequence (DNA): TGTGCCAGCACCCCTGCACCTGGGACACCCTCCGGTGGCTACACCTTC.

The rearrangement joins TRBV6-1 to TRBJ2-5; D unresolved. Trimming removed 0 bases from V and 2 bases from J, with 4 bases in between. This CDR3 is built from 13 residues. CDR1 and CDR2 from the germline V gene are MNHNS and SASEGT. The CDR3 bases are TGTGCCAGCAGTGAAGCCCCGCAAGAGACCCAGTACTTC. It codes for CASSEAPQETQYF.

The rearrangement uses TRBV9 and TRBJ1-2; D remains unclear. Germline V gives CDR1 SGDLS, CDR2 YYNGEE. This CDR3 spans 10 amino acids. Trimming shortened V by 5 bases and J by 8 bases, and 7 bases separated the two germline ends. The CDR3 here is CASRGPGYTF. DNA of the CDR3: TGTGCCAGCAGGGGCCCGGGCTACACCTTC.

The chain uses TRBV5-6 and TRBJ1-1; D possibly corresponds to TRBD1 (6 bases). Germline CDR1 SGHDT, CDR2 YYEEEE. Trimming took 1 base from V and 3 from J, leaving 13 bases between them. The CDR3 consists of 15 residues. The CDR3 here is CASSLRAGDDTEAFF. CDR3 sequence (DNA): TGTGCCAGCAGCTTGAGGGCAGGGGACGACACTGAAGCTTTCTTT.

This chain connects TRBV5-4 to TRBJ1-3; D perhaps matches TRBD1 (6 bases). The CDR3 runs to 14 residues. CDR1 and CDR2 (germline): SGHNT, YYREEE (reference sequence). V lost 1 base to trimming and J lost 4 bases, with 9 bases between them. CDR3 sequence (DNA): TGTGCCAGCAGCTTGCAGGGGTCCGGAAACACCATATATTTT. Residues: CASSLQGSGNTIYF. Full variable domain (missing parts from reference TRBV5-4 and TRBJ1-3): ETGVTQSPTHLIKTRGQQVTLRCSSQSGHNTVSWYQQALGQGPQFIFQYYREEENGRGNFPPRFSGLQFPNYSSELNVNALELDDSALYLCASSLQGSGNTIYFGEGSWLTVV.

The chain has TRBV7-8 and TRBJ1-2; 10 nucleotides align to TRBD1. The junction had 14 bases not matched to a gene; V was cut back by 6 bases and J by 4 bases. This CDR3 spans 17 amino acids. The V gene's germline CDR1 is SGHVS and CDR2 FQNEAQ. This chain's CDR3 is CASSRRDRGLRSYGYTF. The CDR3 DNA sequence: TGTGCCAGCAGTAGACGGGACAGGGGATTGAGGAGCTATGGCTACACCTTC. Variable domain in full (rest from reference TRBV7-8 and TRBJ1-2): GAGVSQSPRYKVAKRGQDVALRCDPISGHVSLFWYQQALGQGPEFLTYFQNEAQLDKSGLPSDRFFAERPEGSVSTLKIQRTQQEDSAVYLCASSRRDRGLRSYGYTFGSGTRLTVV.

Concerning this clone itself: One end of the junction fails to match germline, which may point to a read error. The CDR3 DNA reads as TGTGCCAGCGAAGCCCTCTTATTGTTT. This translates into CASEALLLF. The chain links TRBV7-9 to TRBJ1-3; D is unresolved. Per germline, CDR1 SEHNR and CDR2 FQNEAQ (reference sequence). The CDR3 runs 9 residues.